This is a list of T cell receptor beta chains from one sample in a study of T cells in Graves' hyperthyroidism and ophthalmopathy. TCRdb used MiXCR to reprocess the multiplex PCR reads, holding one entry per CDR3 protein. In the table there are hundreds of thousands of distinct CDR3 sequences, approximately 20% of which are singletons. Material: blood. Receptors originate from a man aged 35 to 55 with Graves' ophthalmopathy. Each CDR3 is given with its conserved first and last residue. A D gene is named only where the DNA matches it firmly. Clone size is shown for a subset of rows, as once, few, many or a class of expanded clone.

v_gene	abundance	j_gene	d_gene	len	CDR3nt	CDR3aa
TRBV14	NA	TRBJ2-7	NA	13	TGTGCCAGCAGCCCTGGGCCCATAGGCGAGCAGTACTTC	CASSPGPIGEQYF
TRBV5-6	few	TRBJ2-1	NA	13	TGTGCCAGCAGCTTGAATCGACGTCATGAGCAGTTCTTC	CASSLNRRHEQFF
TRBV11-1	NA	TRBJ2-1	TRBD2	16	TGTGCCAGCAGCTTAATCGAGAGACTAGCGGTCAATGAGCAGTTCTTC	CASSLIERLAVNEQFF
TRBV6-1	NA	TRBJ2-2	TRBD1	15	TGTGCCAGCAGTGGATTGGACAGGGGGACCGGGGAGCTGTTTTTT	CASSGLDRGTGELFF
TRBV18	many	TRBJ1-1	NA	13	TGTGCCAGCTCACCGACACAGGCTACTGAAGCTTTCTTT	CASSPTQATEAFF
TRBV20-1	NA	TRBJ2-5	NA	15	TGCAGTGCTAGAGCCCCGCGAGGGGCGGGAGAGACCCAGTACTTC	CSARAPRGAGETQYF
TRBV5-1	many	TRBJ1-1	NA	12	TGCGCCAGCAGGCAGCTGAACACTGAAGCTTTCTTT	CASRQLNTEAFF
TRBV7-9	NA	TRBJ2-7	NA	14	TGTGCCAGCAGCTTATGGGGCCAGTCCTACGAGCAGTACTTC	CASSLWGQSYEQYF
TRBV4-3	few	TRBJ2-7	TRBD2	15	TGCGCCAGCAGCCAAGATTCTGGACTAGCGCGGGAGCAGTACTTC	CASSQDSGLAREQYF
TRBV28	many	TRBJ1-1	NA	14	TGTGCCAGCGCTCTTGGGACGGAGAACACTGAAGCTTTCTTT	CASALGTENTEAFF
TRBV12-3/TRBV12-4	NA	TRBJ2-1	NA	18	TGTGCCAGCAGTTTAGCATGGGGAGGAAGGAGCTCCTACAATGAGCAGTTCTTC	CASSLAWGGRSSYNEQFF
TRBV7-3	many	TRBJ2-1	NA	16	TGTGCCAGCAGCCCTAACGGGGCTAGCTCCTACAATGAGCAGTTCTTC	CASSPNGASSYNEQFF
TRBV6-6	NA	TRBJ1-1	NA	13	TGTGCCAGCAGTTACTCAAAGGAGGGGAAGGCTTTCTTT	CASSYSKEGKAFF
TRBV6-2/TRBV6-3	many	TRBJ2-5	NA	15	TGTGCCAGCACCCCAATTGGACGGCCCCCCGAGACCCAGTACTTC	CASTPIGRPPETQYF
TRBV20-1	few	TRBJ2-5	TRBD2	14	TGCAGTGCTAACATCGCGGGAGAGTCAGAGACCCAGTACTTC	CSANIAGESETQYF
TRBV5-1	many	TRBJ1-2	NA	13	TGCGCCAGCAGCTTGGCTCTAGGGGATGGCTACACCTTC	CASSLALGDGYTF
TRBV28	many	TRBJ2-1	NA	15	TGTGCCAGCAGCCGTCAACGGAGCTCCTACAATGAGCAGTTCTTC	CASSRQRSSYNEQFF
TRBV28	many	TRBJ1-1	NA	16	TGTGCCAGCAGTCCCCCTGCCCGACTTTGGGACACTGAAGCTTTCTTT	CASSPPARLWDTEAFF